A selection of T cell receptor beta chains follows, all from one sample in a study of shared clonotypes between healthy human individuals. Sequenced by immunoSEQ multiplex PCR; TCRdb stores in-frame clones only, minus some. The table records about 2.2 million clones, roughly 91% of them present only once. The sequenced sample was naive CD8+ T cells from PBMCs. Source of these receptors: a man between 18 and 29 years old in good health. Some clones in this sample may be carry-over from other donors' samples. Each CDR3 is given with its conserved first and last residue. The order of the fields is V gene, D gene, clone size, J gene, CDR3 protein, CDR3 DNA. The D gene is left open where the match is weak. Clone size is stated in some rows and not others, as once, few, many or a class when expanded.

v_gene: TRBV9
d_gene: -
abundance: -
j_gene: TRBJ2-7
CDR3aa: CASSVGHSRYEQYF
CDR3nt: TGTGCCAGCAGCGTAGGTCACAGCCGGTACGAGCAGTACTTC

v_gene: TRBV5-4
d_gene: TRBD2
abundance: -
j_gene: TRBJ2-7
CDR3aa: CASSLVASGRTPYEQYF
CDR3nt: TGTGCCAGCAGCTTGGTGGCTAGCGGGAGGACGCCCTACGAGCAGTACTTC

v_gene: TRBV10-3
d_gene: -
abundance: -
j_gene: TRBJ2-7
CDR3aa: CATATDHSYEQYF
CDR3nt: TGTGCCACGGCTACTGACCACTCCTACGAGCAGTACTTC

v_gene: TRBV27
d_gene: -
abundance: -
j_gene: TRBJ1-4
CDR3aa: CASSLQGKDEKLFF
CDR3nt: TGTGCCAGCAGTTTACAGGGAAAGGATGAAAAACTGTTTTTT

v_gene: TRBV28
d_gene: -
abundance: -
j_gene: TRBJ2-5
CDR3aa: CASSPHQVQETQYF
CDR3nt: TGTGCCAGCAGCCCCCATCAGGTACAAGAGACCCAGTACTTC

v_gene: TRBV5-5
d_gene: -
abundance: -
j_gene: TRBJ1-2
CDR3aa: CASSLDGYGYTF
CDR3nt: TGTGCCAGCAGCTTGGACGGTTATGGCTACACCTTC

v_gene: TRBV6-7
d_gene: -
abundance: -
j_gene: TRBJ2-5
CDR3aa: CARWGGQQETQYF
CDR3nt: TGTGCCAGGTGGGGGGGCCAACAAGAGACCCAGTACTTC

v_gene: TRBV27
d_gene: -
abundance: -
j_gene: TRBJ1-5
CDR3aa: CASSLRGNQPQHF
CDR3nt: TGTGCCAGCAGTTTACGAGGGAATCAGCCCCAGCATTTT

v_gene: TRBV2
d_gene: TRBD1
abundance: -
j_gene: TRBJ2-7
CDR3aa: CAAGTGAYEQYF
CDR3nt: TGTGCCGCCGGGACAGGGGCCTACGAGCAGTACTTC

v_gene: TRBV7-9
d_gene: -
abundance: -
j_gene: TRBJ2-1
CDR3aa: CASSLKWGNFIQYNEQFF
CDR3nt: TGTGCCAGCAGCTTAAAATGGGGGAACTTCATACAATACAATGAGCAGTTCTTC

v_gene: TRBV27
d_gene: TRBD2
abundance: -
j_gene: TRBJ2-3
CDR3aa: CASSLGLAGLDTQYF
CDR3nt: TGTGCCAGCAGTTTAGGCCTAGCGGGGTTAGATACGCAGTATTTT

v_gene: TRBV5-1
d_gene: -
abundance: -
j_gene: TRBJ2-7
CDR3aa: CASSPIFGGAYEQYF
CDR3nt: TGCGCCAGCAGCCCTATTTTCGGGGGAGCCTACGAGCAGTACTTC

v_gene: TRBV7-2
d_gene: -
abundance: -
j_gene: TRBJ2-7
CDR3aa: CASSLTWDLTGEQYF
CDR3nt: TGTGCCAGCAGCTTAACGTGGGATTTGACGGGCGAGCAGTACTTC

v_gene: TRBV5-6
d_gene: TRBD1
abundance: -
j_gene: TRBJ2-7
CDR3aa: CASSSQGARYEQYF
CDR3nt: TGTGCCAGCAGCTCCCAGGGGGCGAGGTACGAGCAGTACTTC

v_gene: TRBV4-1
d_gene: -
abundance: -
j_gene: TRBJ2-5
CDR3aa: CASSPSRRRGLQETQYF
CDR3nt: TGCGCCAGCAGCCCCTCCCGGCGGAGGGGTCTACAAGAGACCCAGTACTTC

v_gene: TRBV25-1
d_gene: -
abundance: once
j_gene: TRBJ1-2
CDR3aa: CASSEKPLDGYTF
CDR3nt: TGTGCCAGCAGTGAAAAACCCTTGGATGGCTACACCTTC

v_gene: TRBV6-1
d_gene: -
abundance: -
j_gene: TRBJ2-7
CDR3aa: CASSPERAYEQYF
CDR3nt: TGTGCCAGCAGCCCCGAGAGGGCGTACGAGCAGTACTTC

v_gene: TRBV7-9
d_gene: TRBD1
abundance: few
j_gene: TRBJ1-1
CDR3aa: CASSSWDREAEAFF
CDR3nt: TGTGCCAGCAGCTCGTGGGACAGGGAGGCTGAAGCTTTCTTT

v_gene: TRBV4-2
d_gene: -
abundance: -
j_gene: TRBJ2-7
CDR3aa: CASSQELDWEQYF
CDR3nt: TGTGCCAGCAGCCAAGAGCTAGATTGGGAGCAGTACTTC

v_gene: TRBV6-6
d_gene: TRBD2
abundance: -
j_gene: TRBJ2-7
CDR3aa: CASSYFTSGRRDEQYF
CDR3nt: TGTGCCAGCAGTTACTTTACTAGCGGGAGGCGCGACGAGCAGTACTTC

v_gene: TRBV27
d_gene: -
abundance: -
j_gene: TRBJ2-7
CDR3aa: CASSFKKFGTYEQYF
CDR3nt: TGTGCCAGCAGTTTCAAAAAGTTCGGGACCTACGAGCAGTACTTC

v_gene: TRBV7-9
d_gene: -
abundance: -
j_gene: TRBJ2-7
CDR3aa: CASSPGTETYEQYF
CDR3nt: TGTGCCAGCAGCCCCGGGACGGAGACCTACGAGCAGTACTTC

v_gene: TRBV7-3
d_gene: -
abundance: -
j_gene: TRBJ2-7
CDR3aa: CASSSPGSSYEQYF
CDR3nt: TGTGCCAGCAGCTCACCGGGGAGTTCCTACGAGCAGTACTTC

v_gene: TRBV9
d_gene: TRBD1
abundance: few
j_gene: TRBJ2-7
CDR3aa: CASSVDGTGSYEQYF
CDR3nt: TGTGCCAGCAGCGTAGATGGGACAGGGTCCTACGAGCAGTACTTC

v_gene: TRBV4-1
d_gene: TRBD1
abundance: -
j_gene: TRBJ1-2
CDR3aa: CASSQEVRSGGQGYTF
CDR3nt: TGCGCCAGCAGCCAAGAAGTTCGGTCAGGGGGTCAGGGCTACACCTTC

v_gene: TRBV27
d_gene: -
abundance: -
j_gene: TRBJ2-2
CDR3aa: CASNPRNTGELFF
CDR3nt: TGTGCCAGCAACCCGCGGAACACCGGGGAGCTGTTTTTT

v_gene: TRBV13
d_gene: -
abundance: -
j_gene: TRBJ1-1
CDR3aa: CASSLGLTEAFF
CDR3nt: TGTGCCAGCAGCTTAGGGTTGACGGAAGCTTTCTTT

v_gene: TRBV7-9
d_gene: -
abundance: -
j_gene: TRBJ1-4
CDR3aa: CASSPNRDHEKLFF
CDR3nt: TGTGCCAGCAGCCCAAACAGGGATCATGAAAAACTGTTTTTT

v_gene: TRBV29-1
d_gene: TRBD2
abundance: -
j_gene: TRBJ2-1
CDR3aa: CGTSGTLNEQFF
CDR3nt: TGCGGGACTAGCGGAACGCTCAATGAGCAGTTCTTC

v_gene: TRBV4-3
d_gene: -
abundance: -
j_gene: TRBJ2-1
CDR3aa: CASSQGNIRQGIVYNEQFF
CDR3nt: TGCGCCAGCAGCCAAGGAAATATACGGCAGGGTATAGTTTACAATGAGCAGTTCTTC

v_gene: TRBV30
d_gene: -
abundance: few
j_gene: TRBJ2-7
CDR3aa: CAGYRDSYEQYF
CDR3nt: TGTGCCGGATACAGGGATTCCTACGAGCAGTACTTC

v_gene: TRBV27
d_gene: -
abundance: -
j_gene: TRBJ2-1
CDR3aa: CASSLADSYNEQFF
CDR3nt: TGTGCCAGCAGTTTAGCGGACTCCTACAATGAGCAGTTCTTC

v_gene: TRBV28
d_gene: -
abundance: -
j_gene: TRBJ1-1
CDR3aa: CASRQGTEAFF
CDR3nt: TGTGCCAGCAGGCAGGGGACTGAAGCTTTCTTT

v_gene: TRBV6-5
d_gene: -
abundance: -
j_gene: TRBJ2-1
CDR3aa: CASSYPGGLVPNEQFF
CDR3nt: TGTGCCAGCAGTTACCCAGGGGGGCTAGTCCCCAATGAGCAGTTCTTC

v_gene: TRBV7-8
d_gene: -
abundance: -
j_gene: TRBJ2-2
CDR3aa: CASSWGYRTDANTGELFF
CDR3nt: TGTGCCAGCAGCTGGGGGTACCGGACAGATGCGAACACCGGGGAGCTGTTTTTT

v_gene: TRBV30
d_gene: TRBD2
abundance: -
j_gene: TRBJ2-7
CDR3aa: CAWRPRGLAVYEQYF
CDR3nt: TGTGCCTGGAGGCCCCGGGGACTAGCGGTCTACGAGCAGTACTTC

v_gene: TRBV7-2
d_gene: -
abundance: -
j_gene: TRBJ2-1
CDR3aa: CASSLARASPYNEQFF
CDR3nt: TGTGCCAGCAGCTTAGCGAGGGCGAGCCCCTACAATGAGCAGTTCTTC

v_gene: TRBV27
d_gene: TRBD1
abundance: -
j_gene: TRBJ2-6
CDR3aa: CASSISGVLPGQGTFGGANVLTF
CDR3nt: TGTGCCAGCAGTATTAGCGGGGTACTTCCGGGACAGGGGACTTTCGGTGGGGCCAACGTCCTGACTTTC

v_gene: TRBV7-8
d_gene: TRBD1
abundance: -
j_gene: TRBJ1-3
CDR3aa: CASSLTGEASGNTIYF
CDR3nt: TGTGCCAGCAGCTTGACAGGGGAGGCGTCTGGAAACACCATATATTTT

v_gene: TRBV27
d_gene: TRBD1
abundance: -
j_gene: TRBJ1-5
CDR3aa: CASSTGTGGTFQPQHF
CDR3nt: TGTGCCAGCAGTACCGGGACAGGGGGAACGTTTCAGCCCCAGCATTTT

v_gene: TRBV11-2
d_gene: -
abundance: -
j_gene: TRBJ2-1
CDR3aa: CASSYNREFNEQFF
CDR3nt: TGTGCCAGCAGCTACAACAGGGAATTTAATGAGCAGTTCTTC

v_gene: TRBV5-1
d_gene: TRBD2
abundance: -
j_gene: TRBJ2-7
CDR3aa: CASSEGHLAGGLPGYEQYF
CDR3nt: TGCGCCAGCAGCGAAGGTCACCTAGCGGGAGGACTCCCGGGTTACGAGCAGTACTTC

v_gene: TRBV7-9
d_gene: -
abundance: -
j_gene: TRBJ2-5
CDR3aa: CASSLGDQETQYF
CDR3nt: TGTGCCAGCAGCTTAGGGGATCAAGAGACCCAGTACTTC

v_gene: TRBV13
d_gene: -
abundance: -
j_gene: TRBJ2-5
CDR3aa: CASSLGARVGETQYF
CDR3nt: TGTGCCAGCAGCTTAGGTGCCAGGGTAGGGGAGACCCAGTACTTC

v_gene: TRBV2
d_gene: TRBD2
abundance: -
j_gene: TRBJ2-1
CDR3aa: CASSELAGGPNEQFF
CDR3nt: TGTGCCAGCAGTGAACTAGCGGGAGGGCCTAATGAGCAGTTCTTC

v_gene: TRBV5-1
d_gene: -
abundance: -
j_gene: TRBJ2-7
CDR3aa: CASSRRGPFEQYF
CDR3nt: TGCGCCAGCAGCCGGCGGGGCCCCTTTGAGCAGTACTTC

v_gene: TRBV28
d_gene: -
abundance: once
j_gene: TRBJ1-1
CDR3aa: CASSLEGLNTEAFF
CDR3nt: TGTGCCAGCAGTTTAGAGGGGTTGAACACTGAAGCTTTCTTT

v_gene: TRBV27
d_gene: -
abundance: -
j_gene: TRBJ1-1
CDR3aa: CASNPHPGPTGKAFF
CDR3nt: TGTGCCAGCAACCCGCACCCGGGACCAACGGGGAAAGCTTTCTTT

v_gene: TRBV5-1
d_gene: -
abundance: -
j_gene: TRBJ1-3
CDR3aa: CASSLGGGNTIYF
CDR3nt: TGCGCCAGCAGCCTAGGAGGGGGAAACACCATATATTTT

v_gene: TRBV6-1
d_gene: -
abundance: -
j_gene: TRBJ2-7
CDR3aa: CASSEETIGRVPLYEQYF
CDR3nt: TGTGCCAGCAGTGAAGAAACGATAGGGCGAGTGCCGCTCTACGAGCAGTACTTC

v_gene: TRBV15
d_gene: -
abundance: -
j_gene: TRBJ1-1
CDR3aa: CATSRERDLNTEAFF
CDR3nt: TGTGCCACCAGCAGAGAAAGAGACTTGAACACTGAAGCTTTCTTT

v_gene: TRBV9
d_gene: -
abundance: -
j_gene: TRBJ2-7
CDR3aa: CASSVGGGGVPYEQYF
CDR3nt: TGTGCCAGCAGCGTAGGAGGAGGAGGGGTCCCCTACGAGCAGTACTTC

v_gene: TRBV11-3
d_gene: -
abundance: -
j_gene: TRBJ2-2
CDR3aa: CASSRRGEGTGELFF
CDR3nt: TGTGCCAGCAGCCGCCGGGGCGAAGGCACCGGGGAGCTGTTTTTT

v_gene: TRBV7-9
d_gene: TRBD2
abundance: -
j_gene: TRBJ2-3
CDR3aa: CASSLVLREVDTQYF
CDR3nt: TGTGCCAGCAGCTTAGTGCTCCGGGAGGTAGATACGCAGTATTTT